This entry concerns a single TCR beta chain. The ends lost 1 base at V and 0 bases at J; junction bases unmatched: 9. This CDR3 comprises 18 residues. Germline V gene sequence: CDR1 ENHRY, CDR2 SYGVKD. Profiled with immunoSEQ multiplex PCR; TCRdb holds only in-frame clones, not every one. The sample records 100,000 to 150,000 clones, 93% being singletons. The entry originates in a study of T cell changes during pregnancy in multiple sclerosis. The clonotype originates from a female donor with multiple sclerosis, enrolled in a pregnancy study. This rearrangement joins TRBV10-3 to TRBJ2-7; 10 bases fit TRBD2. The sample in question was peripheral blood, obtained before pregnancy. CDR3 nucleotide sequence: TGTGCCATCAGTGAGTTCACTAGCGGGGCCTCAAGCTCCTACGAGCAGTACTTC. It translates to CAISEFTSGASSSYEQYF.